This TCR beta chain came from a study of T-cell reconstitution after alpha-beta-depleted transplantation in children. In germline, CDR1 is MGHDK, CDR2 SYGVNS. The CDR3 totals 13 residues. V lost 3 bases and J 6 bases, leaving 11 bases between the germline ends. Preparing the TCRbeta library involved the use of unique molecular identifiers. TCRdb reprocessed the PCR reads with MiXCR, giving one entry per CDR3 protein. The sample has some 200,000 distinct CDR3 sequences, 13% to 15% seen once; the top ten hold roughly an eighth. This clonotype was counted many times. This TCR was sampled from a human donor who donated a stem cell graft to a child with acute lymphoblastic leukemia. The J gene is TRBJ1-1, the V gene TRBV25-1; D is perhaps TRBD1 (5 bases). Sequenced here: PBMCs from the stem cell graft donor, sampled from the stem cell graft. CDR3 DNA: TGTGCCAGCAGTGAGAGTCTGGGGCCTGAAGCTTTCTTT. Residues: CASSESLGPEAFF.